Following are 3 T cell receptor beta chains from one sample sequenced in a study of T cell changes during pregnancy in multiple sclerosis. Data came from immunoSEQ multiplex PCR; TCRdb stores just in-frame clones and leaves some out. Of about 44,000 clones listed, roughly 95% are singletons. The material was peripheral blood, obtained in the second trimester of pregnancy. Receptor source: a female donor with multiple sclerosis, enrolled in a pregnancy study.

This chain links TRBV13 with TRBJ2-1, with 13 positions matching TRBD2. The junction had 3 bases not matched to a gene; V was cut back by 0 bases and J by 10 bases. The germline V gene encodes CDR1 PRHDT and CDR2 FYEKMQ (reference sequence). The CDR3 consists of 15 residues. CDR3 DNA: TGTGCCAGCAGCTTAGGACTAGCGGGGGGGGACGAGCAGTTCTTC. The encoded protein is CASSLGLAGGDEQFF.

This clone was recorded once. The rearrangement uses TRBV2 and TRBJ1-6; TRBD1 matches at 7 bases. The V and J ends lost 4 bases and 8 bases, in that order; junction bases with no gene match: 17. CDR3 length equals 18 residues. CDR1 and CDR2 (germline): SNHLY, FYNNEI. CDR3 in amino acids: CASSGSPGTAYNYSPLHF. CDR3 nucleotide sequence: TGTGCCAGCAGTGGATCGCCGGGGACAGCATACAACTATTCACCCCTCCACTTT. Filled out from reference TRBV2 and TRBJ1-6, the complete variable domain reads EPEVTQTPSHQVTQMGQEVILRCVPISNHLYFYWYRQILGQKVEFLVSFYNNEISEKSEIFDDQFSVERPDGSNFTLKIRSTKLEDSAMYFCASSGSPGTAYNYSPLHFGNGTRLTVT.

The V call is TRBV2, the J call TRBJ1-2, with D unclear. The V and J ends lost 5 bases and 1 base respectively, with 20 bases between them. CDR3 length: 17 amino acids. Germline CDR1 SNHLY, CDR2 FYNNEI. The DNA of the CDR3 is TGTGCCAGCAGTATACTCACCCCCGGGTCGGTTAACTATGGCTACACCTTC. Translating gives CASSILTPGSVNYGYTF.